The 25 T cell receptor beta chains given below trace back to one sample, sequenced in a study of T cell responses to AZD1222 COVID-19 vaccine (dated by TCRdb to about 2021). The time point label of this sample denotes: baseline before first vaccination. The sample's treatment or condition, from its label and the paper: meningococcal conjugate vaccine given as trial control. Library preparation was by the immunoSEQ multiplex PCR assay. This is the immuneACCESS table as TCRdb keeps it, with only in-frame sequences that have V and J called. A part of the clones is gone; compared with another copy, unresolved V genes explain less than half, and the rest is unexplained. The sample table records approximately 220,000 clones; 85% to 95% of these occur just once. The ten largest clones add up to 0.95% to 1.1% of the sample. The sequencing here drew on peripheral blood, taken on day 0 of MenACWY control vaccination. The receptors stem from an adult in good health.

The CDR3 is CASSLDSIPGKQYF. The DNA for the CDR3 is TGTGCCAGCAGCTTAGACAGTATCCCTGGCAAGCAGTACTTC. The chain combines TRBV7-2 with TRBJ2-7; D is unresolved. Trimming left V 1 base short and J 8 bases short, with 15 bases between. The CDR3 extends over 14 amino acids. Germline assignment: CDR1 SGHTA and CDR2 FQGNSA.

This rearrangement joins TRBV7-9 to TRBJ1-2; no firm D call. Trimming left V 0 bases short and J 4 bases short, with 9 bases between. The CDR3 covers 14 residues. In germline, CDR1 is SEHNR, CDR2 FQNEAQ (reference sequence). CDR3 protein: CASSLAARGYGYTF. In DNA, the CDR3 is TGTGCCAGCAGCTTAGCGGCTCGCGGCTATGGCTACACCTTC.

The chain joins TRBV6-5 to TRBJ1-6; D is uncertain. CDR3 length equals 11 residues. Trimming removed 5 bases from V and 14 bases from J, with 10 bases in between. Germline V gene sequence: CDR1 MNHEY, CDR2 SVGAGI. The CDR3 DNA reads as TGTGCCAGCAGTCTAGACTGGGCCCTCCACTTT. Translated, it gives CASSLDWALHF.

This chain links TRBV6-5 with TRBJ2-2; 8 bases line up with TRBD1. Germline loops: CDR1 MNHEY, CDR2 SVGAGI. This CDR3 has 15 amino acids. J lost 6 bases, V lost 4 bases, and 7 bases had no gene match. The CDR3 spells CASSSGQGRAGELFF. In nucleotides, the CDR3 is TGTGCCAGCAGTTCTGGACAGGGTAGGGCCGGGGAGCTGTTTTTT.

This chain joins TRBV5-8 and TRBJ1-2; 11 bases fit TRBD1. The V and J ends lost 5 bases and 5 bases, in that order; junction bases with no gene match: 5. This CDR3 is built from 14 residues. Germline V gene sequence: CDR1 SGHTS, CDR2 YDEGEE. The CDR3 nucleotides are TGTGCCAGCAGTATGGGACAGGGGGGGTATGGCTACACCTTC. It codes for CASSMGQGGYGYTF.

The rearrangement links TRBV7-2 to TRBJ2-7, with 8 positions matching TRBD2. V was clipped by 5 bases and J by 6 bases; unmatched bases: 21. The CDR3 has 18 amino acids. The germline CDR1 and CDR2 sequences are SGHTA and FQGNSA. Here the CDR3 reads CASSPHRGVAGYVGEQYF. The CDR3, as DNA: TGTGCCAGCAGCCCGCACCGTGGGGTAGCGGGGTATGTGGGCGAGCAGTACTTC.

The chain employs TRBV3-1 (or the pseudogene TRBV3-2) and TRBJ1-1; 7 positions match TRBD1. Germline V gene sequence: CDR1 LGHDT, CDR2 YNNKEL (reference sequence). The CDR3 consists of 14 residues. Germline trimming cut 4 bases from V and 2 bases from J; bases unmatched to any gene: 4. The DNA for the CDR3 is TGTGCCAGCAGCCCCCGGGACAGCAACACTGAAGCTTTCTTT. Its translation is CASSPRDSNTEAFF.

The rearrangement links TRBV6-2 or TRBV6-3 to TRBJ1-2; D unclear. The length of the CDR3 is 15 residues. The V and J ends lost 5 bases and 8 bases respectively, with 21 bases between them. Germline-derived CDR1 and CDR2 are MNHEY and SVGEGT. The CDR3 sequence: CASSPPGRLLEGYTF. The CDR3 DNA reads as TGTGCCAGCAGTCCCCCGGGTCGTCTCTTAGAGGGCTACACCTTC.

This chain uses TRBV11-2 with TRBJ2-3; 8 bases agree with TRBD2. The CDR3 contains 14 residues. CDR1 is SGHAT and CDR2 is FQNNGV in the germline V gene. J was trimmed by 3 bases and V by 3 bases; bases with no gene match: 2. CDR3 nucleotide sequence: TGTGCCAGCAGCTTCGGGGGGGGGACAGATACGCAGTATTTT. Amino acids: CASSFGGGTDTQYF.

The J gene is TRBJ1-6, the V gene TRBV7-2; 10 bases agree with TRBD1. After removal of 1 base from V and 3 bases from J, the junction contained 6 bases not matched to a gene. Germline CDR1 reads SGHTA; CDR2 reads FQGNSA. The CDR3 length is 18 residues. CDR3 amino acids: CASSLGDRGLSYNSPLHF. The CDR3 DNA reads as TGTGCCAGCAGCTTAGGGGACAGGGGTTTAAGCTATAATTCACCCCTCCACTTT.

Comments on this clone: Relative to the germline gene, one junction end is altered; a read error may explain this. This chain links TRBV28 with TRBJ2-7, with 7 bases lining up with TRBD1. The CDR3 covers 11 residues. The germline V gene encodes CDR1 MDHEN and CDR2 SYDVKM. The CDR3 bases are TGTGCCAGCGGTATAAGACAGGGCGTACACTTC. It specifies CASGIRQGVHF.

Here the CDR3 DNA reads TGTGCCAGCAGTTTGGGCTTCGTGTACCCAGCTTTCTTT. Amino acid sequence: CASSLGFVYPAFF. The rearrangement joins TRBV27 to TRBJ1-1; D is undetermined. Germline CDR1 MNHEY, CDR2 SMNVEV (reference sequence). V lost 3 bases and J lost 10, with 15 bases in between. This CDR3 region has 13 residues.

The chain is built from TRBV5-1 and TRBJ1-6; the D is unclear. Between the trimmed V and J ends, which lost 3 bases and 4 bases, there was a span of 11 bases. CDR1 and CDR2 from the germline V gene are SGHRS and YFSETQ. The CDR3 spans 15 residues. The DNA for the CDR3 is TGCGCCAGCAGCTGGAAGGATCAGTATAATTCACCCCTCCACTTT. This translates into CASSWKDQYNSPLHF.

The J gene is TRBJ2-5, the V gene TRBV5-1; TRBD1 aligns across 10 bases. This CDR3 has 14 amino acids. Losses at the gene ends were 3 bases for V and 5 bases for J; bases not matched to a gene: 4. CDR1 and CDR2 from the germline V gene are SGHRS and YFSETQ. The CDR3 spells CASSSTGGAETQYF. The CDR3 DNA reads TGCGCCAGCAGCTCGACAGGGGGCGCGGAGACCCAGTACTTC.

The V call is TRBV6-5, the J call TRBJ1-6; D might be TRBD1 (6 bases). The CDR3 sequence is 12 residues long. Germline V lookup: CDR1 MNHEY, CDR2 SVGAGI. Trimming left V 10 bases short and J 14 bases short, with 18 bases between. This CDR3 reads CATRQDPGALHF. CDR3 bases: TGTGCCACCAGACAGGACCCCGGGGCCCTCCACTTT.

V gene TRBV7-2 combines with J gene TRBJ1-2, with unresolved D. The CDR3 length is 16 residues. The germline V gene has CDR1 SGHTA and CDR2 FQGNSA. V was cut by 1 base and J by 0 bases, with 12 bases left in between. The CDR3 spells CASSLGPGTANYGYTF. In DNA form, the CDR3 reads TGTGCCAGCAGCTTAGGTCCGGGAACGGCTAACTATGGCTACACCTTC.

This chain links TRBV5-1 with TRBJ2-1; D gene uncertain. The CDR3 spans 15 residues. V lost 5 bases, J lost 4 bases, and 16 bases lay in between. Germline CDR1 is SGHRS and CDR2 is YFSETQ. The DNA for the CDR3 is TGCGCCAGCAGAACCGGGCATGCCCTTTACAATGAGCAGTTCTTC. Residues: CASRTGHALYNEQFF.

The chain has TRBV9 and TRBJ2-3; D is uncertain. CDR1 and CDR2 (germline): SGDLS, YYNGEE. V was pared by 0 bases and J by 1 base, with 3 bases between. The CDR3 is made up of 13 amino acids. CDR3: CASSVGGTDTQYF. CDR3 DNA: TGTGCCAGCAGCGTAGGGGGCACAGATACGCAGTATTTT.

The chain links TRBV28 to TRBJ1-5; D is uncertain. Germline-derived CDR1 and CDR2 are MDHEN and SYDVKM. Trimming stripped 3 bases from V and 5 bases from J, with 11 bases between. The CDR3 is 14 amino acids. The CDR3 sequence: CASSLGGDHQPQHF. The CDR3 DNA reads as TGTGCCAGCAGTTTGGGCGGGGATCATCAGCCCCAGCATTTT.

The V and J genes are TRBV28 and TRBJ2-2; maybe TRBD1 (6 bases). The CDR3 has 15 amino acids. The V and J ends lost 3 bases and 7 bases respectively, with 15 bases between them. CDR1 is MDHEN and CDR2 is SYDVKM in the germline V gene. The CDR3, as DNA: TGTGCCAGCAGTTTGGAACAGGGATTTTACGGGGAGCTGTTTTTT. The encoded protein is CASSLEQGFYGELFF.

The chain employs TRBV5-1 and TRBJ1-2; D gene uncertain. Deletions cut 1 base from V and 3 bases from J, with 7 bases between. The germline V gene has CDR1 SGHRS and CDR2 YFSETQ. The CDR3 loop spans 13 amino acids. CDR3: CASSLTSDYGYTF. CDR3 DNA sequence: TGCGCCAGCAGCTTGACATCGGACTATGGCTACACCTTC.

CDR3 sequence (DNA): TGTGCCAGCAGCCGGTCGTTGTCTAGCACAGATACGCAGTATTTT. It is translated as CASSRSLSSTDTQYF. The V gene is TRBV11-3, the J gene TRBJ2-3; the D is unclear. V was trimmed by 5 bases and J by 0 bases, leaving 12 bases between them. In germline, CDR1 is SGHNT, CDR2 YENEEA. The CDR3 totals 15 residues.

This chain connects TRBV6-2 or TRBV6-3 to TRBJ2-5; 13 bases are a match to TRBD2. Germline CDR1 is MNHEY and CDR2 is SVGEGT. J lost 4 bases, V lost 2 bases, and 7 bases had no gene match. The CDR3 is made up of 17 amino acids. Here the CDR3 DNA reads TGTGCCAGCAGTTACCCCAGACTAGCGGGGGGAGGAGAGACCCAGTACTTC. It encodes CASSYPRLAGGGETQYF.

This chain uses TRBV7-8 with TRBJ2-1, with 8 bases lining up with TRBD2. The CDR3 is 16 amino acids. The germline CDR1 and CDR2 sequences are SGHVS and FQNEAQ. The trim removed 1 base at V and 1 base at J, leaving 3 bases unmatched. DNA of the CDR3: TGTGCCAGCAGCTTAGTCGGGGGGGCGTCCTACAATGAGCAGTTCTTC. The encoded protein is CASSLVGGASYNEQFF.

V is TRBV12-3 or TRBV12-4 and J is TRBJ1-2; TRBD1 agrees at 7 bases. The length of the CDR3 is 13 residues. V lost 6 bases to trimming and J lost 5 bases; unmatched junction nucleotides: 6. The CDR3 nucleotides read TGTGCCAGCAGAAGACAGGGAATGTATGGCTACACCTTC. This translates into CASRRQGMYGYTF.